Following are 7 T cell receptor beta chains from one sample sequenced in a study of Graves' ophthalmopathy and Graves' hyperthyroidism. Scientists amplified the TCR beta CDR3 regions from RNA transcripts. First-round RT-PCR used HTBI primers; second-round multiplex PCR followed. TCRdb used MiXCR to reprocess the multiplex PCR reads, holding one entry per CDR3 protein. The sample contains about 380,000 distinct CDR3 sequences, 15% to 19% of which appear only once. The sample consisted of peripheral blood. The receptor source for this set is a woman between 18 and 30 years old with stable Graves' hyperthyroidism.

The genes are TRBV18 and TRBJ1-1; 8 bases match TRBD1. The germline V gene encodes CDR1 KGHSH and CDR2 LQKENI. This CDR3 contains 13 residues. V shed 4 bases, J shed 8 bases, and the junction held 6 bases outside the gene matches. CDR3 amino acids: CASSLLDRAEAFF. In nucleotides, the CDR3 is TGTGCCAGCTCACTCCTGGACAGGGCCGAAGCTTTCTTT. Looking up the rest from reference TRBV18 and TRBJ1-1 gives the full variable domain: NAGVMQNPRHLVRRRGQEARLRCSPMKGHSHVYWYRQLPEEGLKFMVYLQKENIIDESGMPKERFSAEFPKEGPSILRIQQVVRGDSAAYFCASSLLDRAEAFFGQGTRLTVV.

At least ten counts were recorded for this clonotype. At one end, the junction sequence differs from germline, possibly due to a read error. The rearrangement links TRBV5-1 to TRBJ1-1, with D possibly TRBD1 on 6 matching bases. The length of the CDR3 is 14 residues. Germline V lookup: CDR1 SGHRS, CDR2 YFSETQ. In DNA, the CDR3 is TGTGCCAGCAGTTTAGTACAGGGGAACACTGAAGCTTTCTTT. Translation: CASSLVQGNTEAFF.

This clonotype was seen repeatedly, ten times or more. The final CDR3 position lacks the conserved phenylalanine or tryptophan, pointing to a likely read error. This chain uses TRBV14 with TRBJ1-1; D unclear. CDR3 length: 13 amino acids. V lost 0 bases to trimming and J lost 8 bases, with 10 bases between them. Germline CDR1 reads SGHDN; CDR2 reads FVKESK. The CDR3 coding sequence is TGTGCCAGCAGCCAAGACCTCCGGACGGAAGCTTTCCTT. Its protein is CASSQDLRTEAFL.

This clonotype was seen many times. This sequence joins TRBV6-1 and TRBJ2-5; unclear D gene. The CDR3 covers 15 residues. V lost 6 bases and J lost 4, with 18 bases in between. Germline CDR1 reads MNHNS; CDR2 reads SASEGT. The CDR3 DNA follows: TGTGCCAGCAGGACCCGGGCAGGCTGGGGAGAGACCCAGTACTTC. It translates to CASRTRAGWGETQYF.

CDR3 sequence: CASSYTPGQTGYEQYF. Written as DNA, the CDR3 is TGTGCCAGCAGTTACACCCCGGGACAGACCGGCTACGAGCAGTACTTC. This chain uses TRBV6-5 with TRBJ2-7; 7 bases match TRBD1. The junction had 10 bases not matched to a gene; V was cut back by 2 bases and J by 3 bases. CDR1 is MNHEY, CDR2 SVGAGI, per germline. The CDR3 is 16 amino acids.

The chain couples TRBV5-1 to TRBJ2-7; D remains unclear. Germline CDR1 and CDR2: SGHRS and YFSETQ. This CDR3 is built from 15 residues. V dropped 5 bases and J dropped 5 bases, with 20 bases sitting between them. CDR3 region: CASSLSQVIGDEQYF. For the CDR3, the DNA is TGCGCCAGCAGTTTATCCCAGGTAATAGGCGACGAGCAGTACTTC.

Many counts were recorded for this clonotype. The chain is built from TRBV10-3 and TRBJ1-1; possibly TRBD1 for D (6 bases). Trimming removed 2 bases at V and 4 bases at J, with 11 bases between. This CDR3 has 14 residues. Germline loops: CDR1 ENHRY, CDR2 SYGVKD. The CDR3 region is CAISETGLGTEAFF. In DNA form, the CDR3 reads TGTGCCATCAGTGAGACAGGGTTGGGCACTGAAGCTTTCTTT.